Following are 7 T cell receptor beta chains from one sample sequenced in a study of T cell responses to AZD1222 COVID-19 vaccine. Sequencing used immunoSEQ multiplex PCR; TCRdb keeps in-frame clones, though not all of them. Among some 24,000 clones listed, 70% to 90% were seen once. The source was peripheral blood, collected 28 days after the second AZD1222 dose. The source of these receptors is an adult who received the AZD1222 COVID-19 vaccine.

V is TRBV7-2 and J is TRBJ2-7; D not certain. V lost 4 bases to trimming and J lost 4 bases, with 20 bases between them. This CDR3 comprises 16 residues. Germline V CDR1 and CDR2: SGHTA, FQGNSA. This CDR3 is CASSSQTGYRDYEQYF. CDR3 coding DNA: TGTGCCAGCAGCTCGCAGACCGGGTACAGAGATTACGAGCAGTACTTC. Full variable domain (missing parts from reference TRBV7-2 and TRBJ2-7): GAGVSQSPSNKVTEKGKDVELRCDPISGHTALYWYRQSLGQGLEFLIYFQGNSAPDKSGLPSDRFSAERTGGSVSTLTIQRTQQEDSAVYLCASSSQTGYRDYEQYFGPGTRLTVT.

V is TRBV5-6 and J is TRBJ2-2, with no clear D. Germline CDR1 and CDR2: SGHDT and YYEEEE. Trimming shortened V by 6 bases and J by 1 base, and 19 bases separated the two germline ends. This CDR3 is built from 17 residues. This CDR3 reads CASTTLSGQMNTGELFF. Written as DNA, the CDR3 is TGTGCCAGCACCACCCTCTCTGGGCAGATGAACACCGGGGAGCTGTTTTTT.

The chain employs TRBV6-6 and TRBJ2-7; 9 bases line up with TRBD2. The CDR3 spans 18 residues. J lost 2 bases, V lost 5 bases, and 16 bases had no gene match. The germline gives CDR1 MNHNY, CDR2 SVGAGI (reference sequence). CDR3 nucleotide sequence: TGTGCCAGCAGTGGATCCGGGACTAGCAGAAGTAGCCCCTACGAGCAGTACTTC. It specifies CASSGSGTSRSSPYEQYF.

The chain employs TRBV7-2 and TRBJ2-1; 9 bases match TRBD1. J was trimmed by 3 bases and V by 4 bases; bases with no gene match: 4. This CDR3 region has 15 residues. Germline values: CDR1 SGHTA, CDR2 FQGNSA. For the CDR3, the DNA is TGTGCCAGCAGCTCCGGGACAGGGTTCTACAATGAGCAGTTCTTC. Amino acid sequence: CASSSGTGFYNEQFF.

The V and J genes are TRBV7-6 and TRBJ1-4; a possible D gene is TRBD1 (5 bases). Deletions cut 1 base from V and 8 bases from J, with 14 bases between. Germline CDR1 and CDR2: SGHVS and FNYEAQ. This CDR3 contains 15 residues. The CDR3 coding sequence is TGTGCCAGCAGCTTAGTTGATGGGGCAGGCGAAAAACTGTTTTTT. Translated: CASSLVDGAGEKLFF.

J is TRBJ2-3 and V is TRBV5-1, with 11 positions matching TRBD1. This CDR3 has 17 residues. Per germline, CDR1 SGHRS and CDR2 YFSETQ. Trimming removed 5 bases from V and 4 bases from J; junction bases left unmatched: 12. CDR3 in amino acids: CASRSGQGGSYADTQYF. The CDR3 DNA reads TGCGCCAGCAGATCGGGACAGGGGGGTTCATACGCAGATACGCAGTATTTT. Combining the CDR3 with reference TRBV5-1 and TRBJ2-3 gives the whole variable domain KAGVTQTPRYLIKTRGQQVTLSCSPISGHRSVSWYQQTPGQGLQFLFEYFSETQRNKGNFPGRFSGRQFSNSRSEMNVSTLELGDSALYLCASRSGQGGSYADTQYFGPGTRLTVL.

The chain is built from TRBV30 and TRBJ1-5, with 7 bases fitting TRBD1. J lost 5 bases, V lost 5 bases, and 6 bases had no gene match. Germline assignment: CDR1 GTSNPN and CDR2 SVGIG (reference sequence). The CDR3 length is 13 residues. This CDR3 reads CAWRRQGDQPQHF. DNA of the CDR3: TGTGCCTGGCGTCGACAGGGTGATCAGCCCCAGCATTTT.